Described below is a single T cell receptor (beta chain) sequence and its context. Its specificity is not known. This specimen belongs to a study of T cell responses to AZD1222 COVID-19 vaccine. Germline CDR1 reads MNHEY; CDR2 reads SVGAGI. V was pared by 6 bases and J by 9 bases, with 12 bases between. This CDR3 is 13 amino acids long. Study-wide findings and caveats: The donor group comprised mostly white British people and more females; the analysis possibly underestimated clonal diversity. The repertoires were collected only after the peak T cell response. With two AZD1222 doses given, Spike-specific TCR breadth and depth both rose. Regions 160-218 and 743-854 held dominance among vaccine-associated CD4 TCRs, which spanned spike.

Clones were sequenced by immunoSEQ multiplex PCR, and TCRdb holds only the in-frame ones, with some missing. The sample holds approximately 260,000 clones, approximately 95% seen once. This material consisted of peripheral blood, taken on day 0 of AZD1222 vaccination. The receptor was derived from an adult in good health. The chain employs TRBV6-5 and TRBJ1-6; tentative D call: TRBD1 (5 bases). The CDR3 spells CASRDNTGSPLHF. CDR3 nucleotide sequence: TGTGCCAGCAGAGATAATACAGGTTCACCCCTCCACTTT.